The clone carrying this T cell receptor (beta chain) appeared a few times. Trimming removed 0 bases from V and 5 bases from J; junction bases left unmatched: 1. The CDR3 runs to 15 residues. Germline values: CDR1 SEHNR, CDR2 FQNEAQ (reference sequence). This table comes from immunoSEQ multiplex PCR, and its TCRdb copy is limited to in-frame clones, with some not included. The sample has about 160,000 clones; roughly 90% are singletons. The data belong to a study of T cell responses to AZD1222 COVID-19 vaccine. This clonotype originated in an adult who received the AZD1222 COVID-19 vaccine. The rearrangement links TRBV7-9 to TRBJ2-1; 10 bases align to TRBD2. This specimen consisted of peripheral blood, obtained 28 days after the second AZD1222 dose. The CDR3 nucleotides read TGTGCCAGCAGCTTAGCAGCGGGGGGGAACAATGAGCAGTTCTTC. Translating it yields CASSLAAGGNNEQFF.